This TCR beta chain was sequenced in a study of blood T cells in healthy people across ages (dated by TCRdb to between 2014 and 2017). For the study in its entirety: In model experiments, roughly one uniquely barcoded TCR beta cDNA molecule per two T cells was captured by template switching. To avoid experimental bias, donors of different ages were distributed randomly across sequencing lanes. Age-related changes in TCR beta repertoire diversity were measured in the study by deep sequencing normalized with unique cDNA molecular identifiers. Donors were grouped into four age groups: young (average about 15 years), middle-aged (around 39), aged (around 62) and long-lived (approximately 75). For two donors (one aged 18 to 30 and one aged 80 or older), the study analyzed two additional independent replicas of 1 million unique cDNA reads from the same blood draw. Broader findings and caveats from the paper: Bulk unsorted PBMC profiling prevented conclusive comparison of naive and antigen-experienced compartments. Observed TCR beta diversity correlated strongly with the percentage of naive T cells measured by flow cytometry. Observed TCR beta diversity per million T cells fell roughly linearly with age, and a significant reduction was already apparent by age about 38. The long-lived group showed more naive CD4+ T cells, fewer expanded clones and increased TCR diversity than the aged group, suggesting age selection. The CMV infection status of donors was not known, potentially confounding age-related changes in expanded clonotypes. Estimates of total diversity based on one million sequenced T cells were regarded as lower bounds and as underestimates.

The library was generated by 5' RACE. The sample was run on an Illumina HiSeq 2500. A second PCR of about 7 to 12 cycles was run with a J-beta primer mix and a sample-barcoded 5' primer. Each TCR beta cDNA molecule received a unique molecular identifier from a template-switch 5' adaptor carrying 12 random nucleotides. Each sample yielded at least 3 million CDR3-containing paired-end reads. The Mint cDNA synthesis kit, primed by a TRBC-specific oligonucleotide, was used to synthesize first-strand cDNA from all RNA. Following uracil-DNA glycosylase treatment, all cDNA underwent a first 18-cycle PCR with the universal primers M1SS and BC2_uni_R. Regarding the original processing steps: For normalization, 1 million high-quality reads were randomly selected from each sample, with every read carrying a distinct molecular identifier. Reads sharing molecular identifiers were discarded rather than binned into consensus sequences. MiTCR, with a Q25 quality threshold and the strictest error-elimination algorithm, was used for CDR3 identification, clonotype clustering and error correction. Lower-bound total TCR beta diversity was estimated with a nonparametric unseen species model using Euler transformation. TCRdb passed the public sequencing reads through fastp at Q25 and MiXCR, retaining productive beta sequences. Each record represents a unique CDR3 protein, reported with the most common genes and DNA among its rows. Clone size and V and J calls follow TCRdb, not the original study. Recorded for this sample are about 670,000 distinct CDR3 sequences; over 40% of them occurred a single time. Less than 15% of the sample rests with the top ten.

The germline V gene yields SNHLY for CDR1 and FYNNEI for CDR2. From cysteine to phenylalanine, the CDR3 is 14 amino acids long. CDR3 DNA only is kept here, 42 bases in frame from base 1. V lost 8 bases and J lost 6 bases; the stretch between them is 16 bases long. As for this clonotype: Its antigen specificity is not known. The input lacks base qualities; no much larger clone sits a single base away.

The donors were 40 or so Caucasian individuals from Russia, aged 6 to 90 years, who were systemically healthy. Each donor gave roughly 9 milliliters of peripheral blood, drawn into EDTA-treated Vacutainer tubes. Ficoll-Paque density-gradient centrifugation was used to isolate PBMCs, with at least 6 million per sample. Total RNA was extracted from PBMCs with Trizol reagent, with at least 6 micrograms obtained per sample. For every donor, an aliquot of PBMCs went through flow cytometry to measure the percentages of naive CD45RAhigh/CD27high T cells. The chain links TRBV2 with TRBJ2-2; the D gene remains uncertain. This TCR derives from a woman of 80 years or more in good health. The sequencing input was blood. This receptor carries the CDR3 CASVASGVAGELFF. At the DNA level, the sequence is TGTGCCAGCGTTGCCTCCGGAGTTGCCGGGGAGCTGTTTTTT. The variable domain in full, with residues beyond the CDR3 obtained from the reference TRBV2 and TRBJ2-2 genes, is EPEVTQTPSHQVTQMGQEVILRCVPISNHLYFYWYRQILGQKVEFLVSFYNNEISEKSEIFDDQFSVERPDGSNFTLKIRSTKLEDSAMYFCASVASGVAGELFFGEGSRLTVL.